These 28 T cell receptor beta chains were all obtained from the same sample, sequenced in a study of neurological immune-mediated disorders. TCRdb recomputed calls from the 5' RACE reads with MiXCR, one row per CDR3 protein. The repertoire holds 81,000 or so distinct CDR3 sequences, 13% seen once, with approximately 5% in the top ten. Indicated time point: longitudinal time-point 2. Sequencing was carried out using PBMCs. These receptors all stem from a female donor with HTLV-1-associated myelopathy (HAM/TSP).

This clonotype was counted many times. This chain links TRBV24-1 with TRBJ2-3; D gene uncertain. This CDR3 region has 16 residues. Deletions cut 2 bases from V and 0 bases from J, with 11 bases between. The germline V gene encodes CDR1 KGHDR and CDR2 SFDVKD. The CDR3 coding sequence is TGTGCCACCAGTGATTCCTCCCGGCTGAGCACAGATACGCAGTATTTT. The encoded protein is CATSDSSRLSTDTQYF.

Regarding this clonotype: As the CDR3 is not closed by the conserved phenylalanine or tryptophan, this likely results from a read error. The DNA is left out, because the CDR3 cannot be placed on it with certainty; the CDR3 is given as TCRdb lists it. The chain uses TRBV20-1 and TRBJ2-3; TRBD2, the table's D call, was not compared with the DNA. The CDR3 totals 15 residues, both ends included. From germline, CDR1 is DFQATT and CDR2 SNEGSKA (reference sequence). CDR3: CSARGTGEGQDTQCL.

Many counts were recorded for this clonotype. This chain connects TRBV20-1 to TRBJ2-1; 11 positions match TRBD2. Germline CDR1 is DFQATT and CDR2 is SNEGSKA (reference sequence). The CDR3 runs to 16 residues. The V gene end was trimmed by 0 bases and the J gene end by 4 bases; junction bases not matched to a gene: 5. CDR3 region: CSARDMASGGYNEQFF. CDR3 DNA: TGCAGTGCTAGAGATATGGCTAGCGGGGGGTACAATGAGCAGTTCTTC.

This clonotype has ten or more counts. The genes are TRBV28 and TRBJ2-7; D ambiguous. Germline V gene data show CDR1 as MDHEN and CDR2 as SYDVKM. The CDR3 runs 15 residues. Trimming cost V 5 bases and J 3 bases, with 17 bases left between them. Here the CDR3 DNA reads TGTGCCAGCAGTGGGCCTTTTGGTTCCTACTACGAGCAGTACTTC. Translating it yields CASSGPFGSYYEQYF.

Note on this clonotype: Germline and junction disagree at one end, which may indicate a read error. V is TRBV28 and J is TRBJ1-2; tentative D call: TRBD1 (6 bases). The CDR3 runs to 13 residues. Germline V lookup: CDR1 MDHEN, CDR2 SYDVKM. The CDR3 DNA reads TGTGCCAGCAGCAAGGACAGAGGATATGACTACACCTTC. It encodes CASSKDRGYDYTF.

In its sample, this clonotype was seen many times. This chain uses TRBV28 with TRBJ2-6, with unresolved D. V was pared by 3 bases and J by 4 bases, with 10 bases between. CDR3 length: 15 amino acids. Germline CDR1 MDHEN, CDR2 SYDVKM. CDR3 in amino acids: CASSLARAGANVLTF. The CDR3 region has the DNA TGTGCCAGCAGTTTGGCAAGGGCGGGGGCCAACGTCCTGACTTTC. The full variable domain, in which reference TRBV28 and TRBJ2-6 provide the parts outside the CDR3, is DVKVTQSSRYLVKRTGEKVFLECVQDMDHENMFWYRQDPGLGLRLIYFSYDVKMKEKGDIPEGYSVSREKKERFSLILESASTNQTSMYLCASSLARAGANVLTFGAGSRLTVL.

Ten or more counts support this clonotype. The chain carries TRBV5-1 and TRBJ2-3; the match to TRBD1 covers 8 bases. From germline, CDR1 is SGHRS and CDR2 YFSETQ. Trimming took 0 bases from V and 4 from J; bases not matched to a gene: 4. The CDR3 sequence is 15 residues long. The CDR3 is CASSLESGGADTQYF. DNA for the CDR3: TGCGCCAGCAGCTTGGAATCAGGGGGCGCAGATACGCAGTATTTT.

The V call is TRBV3-1, the J call TRBJ2-7; no clear D. CDR3 length equals 11 residues. V shed 7 bases and J shed 5 bases, with 9 bases lying between them. The germline V gene has CDR1 LGHDT and CDR2 YNNKEL (reference sequence). The CDR3 loop reads CASTLGDEQYF. The CDR3 DNA reads TGTGCCAGCACCTTGGGCGACGAGCAGTACTTC.

The rearrangement links TRBV7-9 to TRBJ1-1; D perhaps matches TRBD1 (5 bases). The V end was cut by 2 bases, the J end by 4 bases, with 8 bases between. This CDR3 is 13 amino acids long. Germline V lookup: CDR1 SEHNR, CDR2 FQNEAQ (reference sequence). The CDR3 loop reads CASSLFGGTEAFF. CDR3 in DNA: TGTGCCAGCAGCTTATTCGGGGGCACTGAAGCTTTCTTT.

This clonotype was detected many times. J is TRBJ2-1 and V is TRBV12-3 or TRBV12-4; D not resolved. Trimming took 6 bases from V and 6 from J, leaving 6 bases between them. This CDR3 is built from 11 residues. The CDR3 here is CASSTSNEQFF. The CDR3 nucleotides read TGTGCCAGCAGCACCTCCAATGAGCAGTTCTTC.

This clonotype was counted many times. This rearrangement joins TRBV11-2 to TRBJ1-1, with D uncertain. CDR1 is SGHAT, CDR2 FQNNGV, per germline. V was trimmed by 0 bases and J by 7 bases, leaving 9 bases between them. There are 13 residues in the CDR3. The CDR3 protein is CASSLDPGDEAFF. The CDR3 nucleotides are TGTGCCAGCAGCTTAGATCCAGGAGATGAAGCTTTCTTT.

A single count supports this clonotype. The conserved phenylalanine or tryptophan normally closing the CDR3 is absent here, so this likely arose from a read error. The CDR3 sequence: CASSPDRAAYEQYL. Written as DNA, the CDR3 is TGTGCCAGCAGCCCGGACAGGGCAGCATACGAGCAGTACTTA. This sequence joins TRBV7-2 and TRBJ2-7; 8 positions agree with TRBD1. After removal of 5 bases from V and 4 bases from J, the junction contained 7 bases not matched to a gene. CDR1 is SGHTA, CDR2 FQGNSA, per germline. CDR3 length: 14 residues.

The V gene is TRBV11-3, the J gene TRBJ2-2, with 7 bases that match TRBD2. The germline CDR1 and CDR2 sequences are SGHNT and YENEEA. V dropped 3 bases and J dropped 5; count of bases not matched to a gene: 3. The CDR3 length is 14 residues. CDR3 region: CASSLHGGTGELFF. CDR3 bases: TGTGCCAGCAGCTTGCACGGGGGGACCGGGGAGCTGTTTTTT.

This clonotype was observed many times. V usage is TRBV2 and J usage is TRBJ1-2; D is undetermined. Germline V CDR1 and CDR2: SNHLY, FYNNEI. The V end lost 6 bases, the J end lost 9 bases, and 8 bases lay between the germline ends. The CDR3 runs to 10 residues. The CDR3 here is CASREMSYTF. CDR3 DNA sequence: TGTGCCAGCAGGGAGATGAGCTACACCTTC.

This clonotype was recorded many times. V is TRBV5-1 and J is TRBJ2-2; a weak D match, TRBD2 (5 bases). Germline V gene sequence: CDR1 SGHRS, CDR2 YFSETQ. Trimming left V 4 bases short and J 0 bases short, with 13 bases between. This CDR3 has 16 residues. The CDR3 DNA is TGCGCCAGCAGCCCCAGCTCCGGGACGAACACCGGGGAGCTGTTTTTT. Amino acid sequence: CASSPSSGTNTGELFF.

In DNA form, the CDR3 reads TGTGCCAGCAGACTCTCCGGGACCCCTTACGAGCAGTACTTC. It yields the protein CASRLSGTPYEQYF. This chain joins TRBV2 and TRBJ2-7; D could derive from TRBD1 or TRBD2 (5 bases each). V lost 6 bases to trimming and J lost 4 bases, with 16 bases between them. The germline gives CDR1 SNHLY, CDR2 FYNNEI. CDR3 size: 14 residues.

This clonotype was seen repeatedly, ten times or more. The genes are TRBV29-1 and TRBJ2-4; 11 bases map to TRBD2. Germline loops: CDR1 SQVTM, CDR2 ANQGSEA. V shed 4 bases, J shed 6 bases, and the junction held 5 bases outside the gene matches. CDR3 length: 14 amino acids. CDR3 nucleotides: TGCAGCGTTGGTGATAGCGGGGGGGCAAACATTCAGTACTTC. Protein sequence: CSVGDSGGANIQYF.

The rearrangement links TRBV28 to TRBJ1-5; D possibly corresponds to TRBD1 (6 bases). Looked up from germline, CDR1 is MDHEN and CDR2 is SYDVKM. The CDR3 covers 13 residues. Trimming removed 4 bases from V and 6 bases from J, with 10 bases in between. CDR3 nucleotides: TGTGCCAGCAGTTCCGGGGGCAGTCAGCCCCAGCATTTT. Its translation is CASSSGGSQPQHF.

The sample holds many counts of this clonotype. J is TRBJ2-7 and V is TRBV4-1; 8 nucleotides line up with TRBD1. The CDR3 extends over 13 amino acids. The germline CDR1 and CDR2 sequences are MGHRA and YSYEKL. V gave up 4 bases and J gave up 5 bases; unmatched junction bases: 4. The CDR3 loop is CASSLAGGNEQYF. CDR3 in DNA: TGCGCCAGCAGCCTGGCAGGGGGCAACGAGCAGTACTTC.

This chain connects TRBV6-4 to TRBJ2-2; TRBD1 matches 7 bases. Trimming removed 3 bases from V and 6 bases from J; junction bases left unmatched: 10. This CDR3 has 16 amino acids. The germline V gene encodes CDR1 MRHNA and CDR2 SNTAGT. CDR3 region: CASSESYRGLSGELFF. CDR3 DNA: TGTGCCAGCAGTGAAAGTTACAGGGGCCTGTCCGGGGAGCTGTTTTTT.

This clonotype was seen at least ten times. The rearrangement uses TRBV7-9 and TRBJ2-3; D is uncertain. V shed 0 bases and J shed 4 bases, with 11 bases lying between them. The CDR3 sequence is 15 residues long. Germline CDR1 and CDR2: SEHNR and FQNEAQ (reference sequence). CDR3 protein: CASSLAGPFSDTQYF. In DNA, the CDR3 is TGTGCCAGCAGCTTAGCCGGGCCGTTTTCAGATACGCAGTATTTT.

The chain combines TRBV4-2 with TRBJ2-3; D might be TRBD1 or TRBD2, each matching 5 bases. V lost 3 bases and J lost 2, with 21 bases in between. CDR1 LGHNA and CDR2 YNFKEQ come from the germline V gene. The CDR3 spans 18 residues. In DNA, the CDR3 is TGTGCCAGCAGCCATCTGAACCCGGGGACGGTGTACACAGATACGCAGTATTTT. Amino acids: CASSHLNPGTVYTDTQYF.

This clonotype was seen repeatedly, ten times or more. The V call is TRBV20-1, the J call TRBJ2-1; unclear D gene. V lost 2 bases and J lost 0, with 8 bases in between. This CDR3 contains 14 residues. Germline V gene lookup returns CDR1 DFQATT and CDR2 SNEGSKA (reference sequence). The CDR3 here is CSARWYRSYNEQFF. In nucleotides, the CDR3 is TGCAGTGCTAGATGGTACCGCTCCTACAATGAGCAGTTCTTC.

By its share, this clonotype is medium-sized. CDR3: CASAPGGVNTGELFF. CDR3 bases: TGTGCCAGCGCCCCCGGAGGGGTGAACACCGGGGAGCTGTTTTTT. V usage is TRBV5-5 and J usage is TRBJ2-2; the D gene is possibly TRBD2 (6 bases). Looked up from germline, CDR1 is SGHKS and CDR2 is YYEKEE (reference sequence). V was shortened by 7 bases and J by 1 base, with 14 bases between the two germline ends. This CDR3 region has 15 residues. The variable domain in full, completed from reference TRBV5-5 and TRBJ2-2, reads DAGVTQSPTHLIKTRGQQVTLRCSPISGHKSVSWYQQVLGQGPQFIFQYYEKEERGRGNFPDRFSARQFPNYSSELNVNALLLGDSALYLCASAPGGVNTGELFFGEGSRLTVL.

This clonotype was counted many times. The rearrangement joins TRBV7-8 to TRBJ2-4, with D uncertain. The CDR3 extends over 14 amino acids. The V end was cut by 5 bases, the J end by 0 bases, with 8 bases between. Per germline, CDR1 SGHVS and CDR2 FQNEAQ. The chain's CDR3 is CASSTSGAKNIQYF. CDR3 bases: TGTGCCAGCAGCACCAGTGGAGCCAAAAACATTCAGTACTTC.

This clonotype was picked up a small number of times. This rearrangement joins TRBV30 to TRBJ2-7; D tentatively reads TRBD1 or TRBD2 (5 bases each). The CDR3 is 13 residues long. V was cut by 3 bases and J by 3 bases, with 12 bases left in between. Germline CDR1 reads GTSNPN; CDR2 reads SVGIG (reference sequence). The CDR3 protein is CAWSAGTNYEQYF. CDR3 nucleotides: TGTGCCTGGAGCGCCGGGACCAACTACGAGCAGTACTTC.

This chain links TRBV5-1 with TRBJ2-3; weak D call: TRBD2 (6 bases). This CDR3 has 15 residues. V was cut by 2 bases and J by 2 bases, with 12 bases left in between. Germline CDR1 reads SGHRS; CDR2 reads YFSETQ. CDR3 sequence reads: CASSFTGLLTDTQYF. In nucleotides, the CDR3 is TGCGCCAGCAGCTTCACGGGACTGCTCACAGATACGCAGTATTTT.

In this sample, this clonotype turned up many times. The chain carries TRBV24-1 and TRBJ2-1; no clear D. The germline V gene encodes CDR1 KGHDR and CDR2 SFDVKD. The CDR3 sequence is 12 residues long. The V and J ends lost 0 bases and 8 bases respectively, with 4 bases between them. CDR3 in DNA: TGTGCCACCAGTGATTTGTTCTATGAGCAGTTCTTC. This encodes CATSDLFYEQFF.